Listed here are 32 T cell receptor beta chains from one sample, sequenced in a study of cytomegalovirus exposure and HLA in healthy donors. Researchers ran the PCR with 60 Vbeta and 13 Jbeta primers. Assay used: immunoSEQ multiplex PCR; TCRdb lists only in-frame clones, some missing. Of roughly 93,000 clones listed, 75% to 85% are singletons. Material: PBMCs. The receptors stem from a man aged 18 to 29 in good health and CMV-seropositive.

This chain joins TRBV7-6 and TRBJ1-1; D gene unclear. V lost 1 base and J lost 2, with 5 bases in between. In germline, CDR1 is SGHVS, CDR2 FNYEAQ. The CDR3 has 13 residues. The CDR3 nucleotides are TGTGCCAGCAGCTTAGGGGCAAACACTGAAGCTTTCTTT. Encoded protein: CASSLGANTEAFF.

As DNA, the CDR3 is TGTGCCTGGAGTGTTAGTCCCTACGAGCAGTACTTC. Encoded protein: CAWSVSPYEQYF. V usage is TRBV30 and J usage is TRBJ2-7, with D uncertain. The germline V gene has CDR1 GTSNPN and CDR2 SVGIG (reference sequence). Trimming stripped 0 bases from V and 2 bases from J, with 5 bases between. The CDR3 spans 12 residues. Combining the CDR3 with reference TRBV30 and TRBJ2-7 gives the whole variable domain SQTIHQWPATLVQPVGSPLSLECTVEGTSNPNLYWYRQAAGRGLQLLFYSVGIGQISSEVPQNLSASRPQDRQFILSSKKLLLSDSGFYLCAWSVSPYEQYFGPGTRLTVT.

This clone has just a few counts. This sequence joins TRBV2 and TRBJ1-6; TRBD1 agrees at 7 bases. The CDR3 has 13 amino acids. CDR1 is SNHLY, CDR2 FYNNEI, per germline. J was trimmed by 7 bases and V by 6 bases; bases with no gene match: 3. CDR3 DNA sequence: TGTGCCAGCAGCCAGGGGGTCAATTCACCCCTCCACTTT. Amino acid sequence: CASSQGVNSPLHF.

This clone was detected a few times. The chain joins TRBV2 to TRBJ2-3; no definite D call. The CDR3 contains 12 residues. Trimming removed 5 bases from V and 6 bases from J, with 9 bases in between. Germline V lookup: CDR1 SNHLY, CDR2 FYNNEI. CDR3 DNA: TGTGCCAGCAGTCCGACTGCCGATACGCAGTATTTT. Translated, it gives CASSPTADTQYF.

V gene TRBV15 combines with J gene TRBJ2-3, with 10 bases lining up with TRBD2. The length of the CDR3 is 17 residues. From germline, CDR1 is LNHNV and CDR2 YYDKDF (reference sequence). V gave up 0 bases and J gave up 3 bases; unmatched junction bases: 6. CDR3 nucleotide sequence: TGTGCCACCAGCAGAGATCTCCTAGCGGGGGAAACAGATACGCAGTATTTT. It is translated as CATSRDLLAGETDTQYF.

V is TRBV7-9 and J is TRBJ2-2, with 7 bases matching TRBD1. The CDR3 runs to 16 residues. Germline V lookup: CDR1 SEHNR, CDR2 FQNEAQ (reference sequence). V lost 2 bases to trimming and J lost 1 base; unmatched junction nucleotides: 4. CDR3 sequence (DNA): TGTGCCAGCAGCTTAACCGGGACAGAGAACACCGGGGAGCTGTTTTTT. It encodes CASSLTGTENTGELFF. The full variable domain, with the rest looked up from reference TRBV7-9 and TRBJ2-2, is DTGVSQNPRHKITKRGQNVTFRCDPISEHNRLYWYRQTLGQGPEFLTYFQNEAQLEKSRLLSDRFSAERPKGSFSTLEIQRTEQGDSAMYLCASSLTGTENTGELFFGEGSRLTVL.

This clone turned up a few times. The chain carries TRBV6-6 and TRBJ2-7, with D tentatively TRBD1 (7 bases). The germline V gene encodes CDR1 MNHNY and CDR2 SVGAGI (reference sequence). Trimming left V 11 bases short and J 2 bases short, with 13 bases between. The CDR3 is 12 amino acids. The CDR3 DNA reads TGTGCCGGCGGGACAGAAGCCTACGAGCAGTACTTC. Translation: CAGGTEAYEQYF.

Only a few counts were recorded for this clone. The chain recombines TRBV5-1 with TRBJ2-1; TRBD2 matches at 8 bases. After removal of 4 bases from V and 9 bases from J, the junction contained 12 bases not matched to a gene. The CDR3 has 15 amino acids. From germline, CDR1 is SGHRS and CDR2 YFSETQ. CDR3 in DNA: TGCGCCAGCAGCCCCGAGATTAGCGGGGTCGGTGAGCAGTTCTTC. It yields the protein CASSPEISGVGEQFF.

This clone was recorded a few times. The chain is built from TRBV10-3 and TRBJ2-1, with TRBD1 matching over 9 bases. The length of the CDR3 is 16 residues. V dropped 7 bases and J dropped 4; count of bases not matched to a gene: 11. Per germline, CDR1 ENHRY and CDR2 SYGVKD. The CDR3 region has the DNA TGTGCCATCACCGCGTTACAGGGGGCAACTTACAATGAGCAGTTCTTC. Translated: CAITALQGATYNEQFF.

CDR3 region: CASSLGDTSSYNEQFF. CDR3 DNA sequence: TGTGCCAGCAGCTTAGGGGACACCTCTTCCTACAATGAGCAGTTCTTC. The V and J genes are TRBV7-6 and TRBJ2-1; D possibly corresponds to TRBD1 (6 bases). Germline-derived CDR1 and CDR2 are SGHVS and FNYEAQ. The CDR3 has 16 residues. V lost 1 base and J 1 base, leaving 11 bases between the germline ends.

This clone has only a few counts. The chain recombines TRBV15 with TRBJ2-5; no reliable D call. The J call may be wrong; the DNA end is better matched by TRBJ2-7. Per the germline V gene, CDR1 is LNHNV and CDR2 is YYDKDF (reference sequence). The CDR3 has 15 residues. The CDR3 sequence: CATSRDILSSYEQYF. The CDR3 nucleotides read TGTGCCACCAGCAGAGATATCTTGAGCTCCTACGAGCAGTACTTC.

This clone was found once. The chain uses TRBV7-9 and TRBJ2-2, with D possibly being TRBD1 (6 bases). Between the trimmed V and J ends, which lost 6 bases and 0 bases, there was a span of 11 bases. Germline V gene lookup returns CDR1 SEHNR and CDR2 FQNEAQ (reference sequence). This CDR3 is built from 15 residues. The DNA of the CDR3 is TGTGCCAGCAGTCCGACAGGCGCGAACACCGGGGAGCTGTTTTTT. This translates into CASSPTGANTGELFF.

CDR3 nucleotides: TGTGCCATCAGTGAGAAGGGGGCGAGCAATCAGCCCCAGCATTTT. It translates to CAISEKGASNQPQHF. The chain recombines TRBV10-3 with TRBJ1-5; 7 bases fit TRBD1. The V gene's germline CDR1 is ENHRY and CDR2 SYGVKD. This CDR3 region has 15 residues. With V trimmed by 2 bases and J by 1 base, 2 bases remained unmatched.

V usage is TRBV5-1 and J usage is TRBJ2-7; the match to TRBD1 covers 9 bases. The CDR3 has 14 residues. J was trimmed by 7 bases and V by 2 bases; bases with no gene match: 7. CDR1 SGHRS and CDR2 YFSETQ come from the germline V gene. DNA for the CDR3: TGCGCCAGCAGCTTAGTACAGGGGGCAGGGGAGCAGTACTTC. Residues: CASSLVQGAGEQYF.

The chain employs TRBV9 and TRBJ2-3; 7 bases align to TRBD1. This CDR3 region has 16 residues. Germline assignment: CDR1 SGDLS and CDR2 YYNGEE. J lost 2 bases, V lost 3 bases, and 9 bases had no gene match. The CDR3 reads CASSEQQGPFTDTQYF. CDR3 DNA: TGTGCCAGCAGCGAACAACAGGGGCCTTTCACAGATACGCAGTATTTT.

The rearrangement joins TRBV5-1 to TRBJ2-7; D gene uncertain. With 0 bases removed from V and 7 bases from J, the gap between germline ends came to 11 bases. The CDR3 length is 13 residues. Germline V lookup: CDR1 SGHRS, CDR2 YFSETQ. The CDR3 loop reads CASSLEIVMEQYF. In nucleotides, the CDR3 is TGCGCCAGCAGCTTGGAAATAGTTATGGAGCAGTACTTC. Based on the CDR3 plus reference TRBV5-1 and TRBJ2-7, the full variable domain is KAGVTQTPRYLIKTRGQQVTLSCSPISGHRSVSWYQQTPGQGLQFLFEYFSETQRNKGNFPGRFSGRQFSNSRSEMNVSTLELGDSALYLCASSLEIVMEQYFGPGTRLTVT.

This clone was detected only a few times. In DNA form, the CDR3 reads TGTGCCAGCAGCAAATCCGGGACAGGGGATTCCTATGTTGAAAAACTGTTTTTT. Translating it yields CASSKSGTGDSYVEKLFF. This chain links TRBV7-6 with TRBJ1-4; 10 bases match TRBD1. The germline V gene encodes CDR1 SGHVS and CDR2 FNYEAQ. V was clipped by 5 bases and J by 7 bases; unmatched bases: 16. The CDR3 length is 18 residues.

V usage is TRBV27 and J usage is TRBJ2-7; 9 bases fit TRBD1. Trimming at V came to 4 bases and at J to 5 bases, leaving 9 bases not matched to a gene. Germline V gene data show CDR1 as MNHEY and CDR2 as SMNVEV (reference sequence). The CDR3 extends over 15 amino acids. In DNA form, the CDR3 reads TGTGCCAGCAGTTCACCGGGACAGGGTAAACACGAGCAGTACTTC. This encodes CASSSPGQGKHEQYF.

The rearrangement uses TRBV5-1 and TRBJ1-1, with TRBD1 matching 7 bases. Germline CDR1 reads SGHRS; CDR2 reads YFSETQ. There are 15 residues in the CDR3. The ends lost 3 bases at V and 4 bases at J; junction bases unmatched: 9. CDR3 in amino acids: CASSSGQAIGTEAFF. CDR3 bases: TGCGCCAGCAGCTCCGGACAGGCAATAGGCACTGAAGCTTTCTTT.

The chain recombines TRBV19 with TRBJ1-5, with D possibly being TRBD1 (5 bases). V was clipped by 4 bases and J by 0 bases, with 13 bases between them. Looked up from germline, CDR1 is LNHDA and CDR2 is SQIVND (reference sequence). This CDR3 comprises 16 residues. The CDR3: CASSKIQVNSNQPQHF. CDR3 nucleotides: TGTGCCAGTAGTAAGATACAGGTTAATAGCAATCAGCCCCAGCATTTT. The full variable domain, rest sourced from reference TRBV19 and TRBJ1-5, is DGGITQSPKYLFRKEGQNVTLSCEQNLNHDAMYWYRQDPGQGLRLIYYSQIVNDFQKGDIAEGYSVSREKKESFPLTVTSAQKNPTAFYLCASSKIQVNSNQPQHFGDGTRLSIL.

The genes are TRBV30 and TRBJ1-3; D possibly corresponds to TRBD1 (6 bases). Germline V CDR1 and CDR2: GTSNPN, SVGIG (reference sequence). V was trimmed by 0 bases and J by 6 bases, leaving 12 bases between them. This CDR3 comprises 14 residues. CDR3: CAWSVQGGINTIYF. DNA of the CDR3: TGTGCCTGGAGTGTACAGGGAGGGATAAACACCATATATTTT.

The chain is built from TRBV4-1 and TRBJ2-7; 9 bases map to TRBD1. Germline assignment: CDR1 MGHRA and CDR2 YSYEKL. The CDR3 runs to 17 residues. J gave up 0 bases and V 0 bases, and 6 bases lay outside the gene matches. The CDR3 nucleotides are TGCGCCAGCAGCCAAGAGGGTGGGACAGGGATCTCCTACGAGCAGTACTTC. It specifies CASSQEGGTGISYEQYF.

The V call is TRBV11-3, the J call TRBJ1-1, with 9 bases fitting TRBD1. The length of the CDR3 is 14 residues. V lost 3 bases to trimming and J lost 1 base; unmatched junction nucleotides: 0. The germline CDR1 and CDR2 sequences are SGHNT and YENEEA. The CDR3 here is CASSLDRGNTEAFF. The CDR3 region has the DNA TGTGCCAGCAGCTTGGACAGGGGGAACACTGAAGCTTTCTTT. The full variable domain, rest sourced from reference TRBV11-3 and TRBJ1-1, is EAGVVQSPRYKIIEKKQPVAFWCNPISGHNTLYWYLQNLGQGPELLIRYENEEAVDDSQLPKDRFSAERLKGVDSTLKIQPAELGDSAVYLCASSLDRGNTEAFFGQGTRLTVV.

The chain employs TRBV28 and TRBJ1-6; 8 bases agree with TRBD1. Germline V gene data show CDR1 as MDHEN and CDR2 as SYDVKM. The ends lost 4 bases at V and 7 bases at J; junction bases unmatched: 15. CDR3 length equals 18 residues. For the CDR3, the DNA is TGTGCCAGCAGTTCCCCGAGGCTCGGACAGGGACCGAATTCACCCCTCCACTTT. This translates into CASSSPRLGQGPNSPLHF.

The gene calls are TRBV6-5 and TRBJ1-4; TRBD1 matches 9 bases. The CDR3 extends over 14 amino acids. Germline CDR1 and CDR2: MNHEY and SVGAGI. The V and J ends lost 5 bases and 8 bases, in that order; junction bases with no gene match: 6. The CDR3 spells CASSTGQGWEKLFF. The CDR3, as DNA: TGTGCCAGCAGTACGGGACAGGGTTGGGAAAAACTGTTTTTT.

This rearrangement joins TRBV14 to TRBJ2-2; D may be TRBD1 (6 bases). Trimming shortened V by 1 base and J by 6 bases, and 18 bases separated the two germline ends. The CDR3 is made up of 17 amino acids. Germline V gene sequence: CDR1 SGHDN, CDR2 FVKESK. CDR3 sequence: CASSQAMTKGVSGELFF. For the CDR3, the DNA is TGTGCCAGCAGCCAAGCCATGACAAAGGGGGTGTCCGGGGAGCTGTTTTTT.

This rearrangement joins TRBV19 to TRBJ1-6; D ambiguous. This CDR3 is 13 amino acids long. Germline V gene lookup returns CDR1 LNHDA and CDR2 SQIVND (reference sequence). Trimming took off 6 bases at V and 5 bases at J, with 8 bases between the two ends. In nucleotides, the CDR3 is TGTGCCAGTAGGGGCAGCAATAATTCACCCCTCCACTTT. Protein: CASRGSNNSPLHF.

The chain links TRBV4-1 to TRBJ2-7; D ambiguous. The CDR3 spans 14 residues. V was trimmed by 4 bases and J by 3 bases, leaving 13 bases between them. CDR1 is MGHRA and CDR2 is YSYEKL in the germline V gene. In nucleotides, the CDR3 is TGCGCCAGCAGCCTTTCGCCTACCAACTACGAGCAGTACTTC. It specifies CASSLSPTNYEQYF.

This sequence joins TRBV27 and TRBJ1-6; D not resolved. This CDR3 contains 13 residues. Germline V CDR1 and CDR2: MNHEY, SMNVEV (reference sequence). The ends were cut back, 3 bases at V and 6 bases at J, with 6 bases in the middle. The CDR3: CASSLGRNSPLHF. The CDR3 nucleotides read TGTGCCAGCAGTTTGGGCCGTAATTCACCCCTCCACTTT.

The V call is TRBV2, the J call TRBJ1-2; perhaps TRBD1 as D (5 bases). CDR3 length: 14 residues. V was pared by 2 bases and J by 4 bases, with 11 bases between. The germline V gene has CDR1 SNHLY and CDR2 FYNNEI. The CDR3 DNA reads as TGTGCCAGCAGTGAATCGACGGGGGGCTATGGCTACACCTTC. Encoded protein: CASSESTGGYGYTF. The full variable domain, its missing parts supplied by reference TRBV2 and TRBJ1-2, is EPEVTQTPSHQVTQMGQEVILRCVPISNHLYFYWYRQILGQKVEFLVSFYNNEISEKSEIFDDQFSVERPDGSNFTLKIRSTKLEDSAMYFCASSESTGGYGYTFGSGTRLTVV.

The chain couples TRBV28 to TRBJ2-7; 8 bases are a match to TRBD1. CDR3 size: 15 residues. Germline trimming cut 4 bases from V and 4 bases from J; bases unmatched to any gene: 9. Germline CDR1 is MDHEN and CDR2 is SYDVKM. The CDR3 region is CASSSPDRDVYEQYF. CDR3 nucleotides: TGTGCCAGCAGTTCGCCGGACAGGGACGTTTACGAGCAGTACTTC.

The chain recombines TRBV9 with TRBJ2-1; tentative D call: TRBD1 (5 bases). V dropped 0 bases and J dropped 6 bases, with 22 bases sitting between them. This CDR3 contains 18 residues. Looked up from germline, CDR1 is SGDLS and CDR2 is YYNGEE. The CDR3 is CASSVDPLGLVRGNEQFF. Here the CDR3 DNA reads TGTGCCAGCAGCGTAGACCCCCTTGGTTTAGTAAGGGGCAATGAGCAGTTCTTC.